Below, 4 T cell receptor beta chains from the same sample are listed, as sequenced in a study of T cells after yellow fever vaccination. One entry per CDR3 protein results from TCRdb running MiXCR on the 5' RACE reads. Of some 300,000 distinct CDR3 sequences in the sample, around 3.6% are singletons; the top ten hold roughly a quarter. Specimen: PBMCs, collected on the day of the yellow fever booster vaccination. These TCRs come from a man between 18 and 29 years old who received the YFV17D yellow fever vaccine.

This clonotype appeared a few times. In DNA form, the CDR3 reads TGTGCCAGCAGTGAAGGCGGGGGCCTCTCGGAGCAGTACGTC. Residues: CASSEGGGLSEQYV. V and J are TRBV6-1 and TRBJ2-7, with D possibly matching TRBD2 (7 bases). CDR1 is MNHNS and CDR2 is SASEGT in the germline V gene. This CDR3 is built from 14 residues. Deletions cut 1 base from V and 7 bases from J, with 14 bases between.

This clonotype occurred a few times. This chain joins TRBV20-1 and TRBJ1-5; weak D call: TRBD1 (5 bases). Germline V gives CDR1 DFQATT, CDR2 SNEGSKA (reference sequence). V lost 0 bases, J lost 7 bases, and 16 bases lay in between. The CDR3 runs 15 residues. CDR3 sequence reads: CSARDSRGSGQPQHF. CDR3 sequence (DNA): TGCAGTGCTAGAGATTCCCGGGGGAGCGGGCAGCCCCAGCATTTT.

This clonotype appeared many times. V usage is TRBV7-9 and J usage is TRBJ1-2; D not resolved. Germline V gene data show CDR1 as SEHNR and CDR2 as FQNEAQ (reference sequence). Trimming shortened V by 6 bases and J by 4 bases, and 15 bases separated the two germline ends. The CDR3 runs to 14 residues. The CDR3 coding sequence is TGTGCCAGCAGTCATTGGACCGACACCTATGGCTACACCTTC. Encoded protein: CASSHWTDTYGYTF.

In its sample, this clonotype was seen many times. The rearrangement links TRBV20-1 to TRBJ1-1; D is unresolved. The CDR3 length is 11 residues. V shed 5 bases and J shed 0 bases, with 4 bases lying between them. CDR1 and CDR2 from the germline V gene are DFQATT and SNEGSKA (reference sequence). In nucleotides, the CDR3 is TGCAGTGCTTCCTTGAACACTGAAGCTTTCTTT. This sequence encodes CSASLNTEAFF.